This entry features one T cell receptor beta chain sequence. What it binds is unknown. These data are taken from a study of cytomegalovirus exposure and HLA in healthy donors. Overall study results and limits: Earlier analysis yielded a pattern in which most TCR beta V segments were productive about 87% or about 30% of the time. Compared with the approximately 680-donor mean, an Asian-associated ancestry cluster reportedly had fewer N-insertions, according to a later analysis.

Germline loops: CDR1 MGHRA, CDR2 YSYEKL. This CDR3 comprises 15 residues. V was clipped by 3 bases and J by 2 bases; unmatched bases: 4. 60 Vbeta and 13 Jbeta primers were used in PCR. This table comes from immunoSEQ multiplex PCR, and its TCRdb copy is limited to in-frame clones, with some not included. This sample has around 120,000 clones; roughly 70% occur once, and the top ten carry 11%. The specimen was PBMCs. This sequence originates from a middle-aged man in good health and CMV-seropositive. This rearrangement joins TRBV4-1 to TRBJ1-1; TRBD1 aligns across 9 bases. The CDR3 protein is CASSHRDRDNTEAFF. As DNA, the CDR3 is TGCGCCAGCAGCCACCGGGACAGGGATAACACTGAAGCTTTCTTT.